A single sample gave rise to the 8 T cell receptor beta chains below, sequenced in a study of cytomegalovirus exposure and HLA in healthy donors. Primers included in the PCR were 60 Vbeta and 13 Jbeta primers. Libraries were prepared by immunoSEQ multiplex PCR; TCRdb keeps only in-frame clonotypes and omits some of them. The sample yields about 65,000 clones, 80% seen once. Sequenced material: PBMCs. All receptors come from a woman under 40 in good health and CMV-seronegative.

The chain is built from TRBV4-3 and TRBJ2-6, with TRBD1 as a possible D gene (6 bases). V gave up 3 bases and J gave up 1 base, with 16 bases separating them. Germline CDR1 reads LGHNA; CDR2 reads YSLEER. This CDR3 contains 18 residues. CDR3 residues: CASSHYDRTESGANVLTF. CDR3 DNA sequence: TGCGCCAGCAGCCATTACGACAGGACCGAGTCTGGGGCCAACGTCCTGACTTTC.

This clone is labeled medium-sized. The chain recombines TRBV28 with TRBJ2-3; 8 bases are shared with TRBD2. Germline assignment: CDR1 MDHEN and CDR2 SYDVKM. Trimming at V came to 6 bases and at J to 4 bases, leaving 3 bases not matched to a gene. The CDR3 runs to 13 residues. The CDR3 spells CASSLRGADTQYF. CDR3 nucleotide sequence: TGTGCCAGCAGCCTGCGGGGGGCAGATACGCAGTATTTT.

The chain employs TRBV7-8 and TRBJ1-5; 8 nucleotides match TRBD1. The CDR3 runs 14 residues. Germline CDR1 SGHVS, CDR2 FQNEAQ. Unmatched junction bases numbered 4, after V lost 4 bases and J lost 5 bases. Written as DNA, the CDR3 is TGTGCCAGCAGCTACGACAGGGGATATCAGCCCCAGCATTTT. It specifies CASSYDRGYQPQHF.

V is TRBV28 and J is TRBJ1-2; D is ambiguous. V was shortened by 3 bases and J by 2 bases, with 10 bases between the two germline ends. This CDR3 has 14 residues. Germline CDR1 reads MDHEN; CDR2 reads SYDVKM. The CDR3 nucleotides read TGTGCCAGCAGTTTGGTGACATGGAACTATGGCTACACCTTC. This codes for CASSLVTWNYGYTF.

The chain has TRBV6-5 and TRBJ1-1, with D possibly TRBD1 on 5 matching bases. The germline V gene has CDR1 MNHEY and CDR2 SVGAGI. The CDR3 runs 15 residues. V was trimmed by 6 bases and J by 1 base, leaving 15 bases between them. CDR3 sequence (DNA): TGTGCCAGCAGCCCCATGGCAGGGTCGAACACTGAAGCTTTCTTT. It codes for CASSPMAGSNTEAFF.

CDR3 loop: CASSSRGLDNEQFF. The CDR3 region has the DNA TGTGCCAGCAGCTCCAGGGGGCTCGACAATGAGCAGTTCTTC. This sequence joins TRBV7-2 and TRBJ2-1, with 8 bases aligning to TRBD1. Per germline, CDR1 SGHTA and CDR2 FQGNSA. This CDR3 spans 14 amino acids. V dropped 4 bases and J dropped 5; count of bases not matched to a gene: 4.

The chain couples TRBV4-1 to TRBJ1-1, with 7 bases fitting TRBD1. CDR1 and CDR2 from the germline V gene are MGHRA and YSYEKL. This CDR3 comprises 15 residues. Trimming took 3 bases from V and 1 from J; bases not matched to a gene: 5. In nucleotides, the CDR3 is TGCGCCAGCAGCCATGCCCGACAGGGGAACACTGAAGCTTTCTTT. Translated, it gives CASSHARQGNTEAFF.

This sequence joins TRBV18 and TRBJ2-7; 9 bases map to TRBD1. CDR3 length: 15 residues. The J segment lost 3 bases and the V segment lost 3 bases, leaving 6 bases of the junction unmatched. Germline V gives CDR1 KGHSH, CDR2 LQKENI. CDR3 in DNA: TGTGCCAGCTCACCTCCCGGGACAGGGAACTACGAGCAGTACTTC. This sequence encodes CASSPPGTGNYEQYF.